The rows below give T cell receptor beta chains drawn from one sample of a study of blood T cell repertoires in COVID-19. The method was immunoSEQ multiplex PCR; TCRdb's version includes in-frame clones alone and lacks a portion of them. The sample carries about 96,000 clones, about 87% recorded once. Source material: peripheral blood. Receptors were obtained from a human donor with COVID-19, enrolled during active disease. The donor label of this sample is uncertain. CDR3s include the opening cysteine and the closing phenylalanine or tryptophan. A D gene is named only where the DNA matches it firmly. Rows may omit the clone size; those that give it use once, few, many or a size class.

j_call	cdr3_length	clone_size	v_call	d_call	cdr3_nt	cdr3_aa
TRBJ1-1	14	once	TRBV2	.	TGTGCCAGCTTGGGAGGAACCTTGAACACTGAAGCTTTCTTT	CASLGGTLNTEAFF
TRBJ1-6	18	.	TRBV4-2	.	TGTGCCAGCAGCCAAGAACTAGGCCGGACAGCCCTTTATTCACCCCTCCACTTT	CASSQELGRTALYSPLHF
TRBJ2-1	15	.	TRBV5-1	.	TGCGCCAGCAGAACCCCCGGGACTGAACTCAATGAGCAGTTCTTC	CASRTPGTELNEQFF
TRBJ1-6	14	.	TRBV2	.	TGTGCCAGCAGGAGGACCGGGGGGACTTCACCCCTCCACTTT	CASRRTGGTSPLHF
TRBJ2-7	14	.	TRBV19	TRBD1	TGTGCCAGTAGTCTCCGGGACAGGGCGGACGAGCAGTACTTC	CASSLRDRADEQYF
TRBJ2-2	21	.	TRBV12-5	TRBD2	TGTGCTAGTGGTTTGGCCCCCAGAGGAGTGGTGCGGGGGGCGAACACCGGGGAGCTGTTTTTT	CASGLAPRGVVRGANTGELFF
TRBJ1-1	15	.	TRBV11-3	TRBD1	TGTGCCAGCAGCTTCGGACAGGGGGCAGGCACTGAAGCTTTCTTT	CASSFGQGAGTEAFF
TRBJ1-5	13	.	TRBV2	.	TGTGCCAGCAGTGACAGGGTTCATCAGCCCCAGCATTTT	CASSDRVHQPQHF
TRBJ1-4	14	.	TRBV28	.	TGTGCCAGCAGTTTTCGACTCGCTAATGAAAAACTGTTTTTT	CASSFRLANEKLFF
TRBJ1-1	15	.	TRBV5-1	TRBD1	TGCGCCAGCAGCTTGTACTGGACAGGGTCCACTGAAGCTTTCTTT	CASSLYWTGSTEAFF
TRBJ2-3	13	.	TRBV7-2	.	TGTGCCAGCAGCTTTAGCGGCACAGATACGCAGTATTTT	CASSFSGTDTQYF
TRBJ2-5	16	.	TRBV28	TRBD1	TGTGCCAGCAGCAGACTCCCGGGACAGGGTGGAGAGACCCAGTACTTC	CASSRLPGQGGETQYF
TRBJ2-1	14	.	TRBV28	.	TGTGCCAGCAGTTATTGGGCATCGAACAATGAGCAGTTCTTC	CASSYWASNNEQFF
TRBJ2-7	12	once	TRBV29-1	.	TGCAGCGTAGCGGAAGGAGTCTACGAGCAGTACTTC	CSVAEGVYEQYF
TRBJ1-4	14	once	TRBV19	.	TGTGCCAGTAGTATATCTGAGGGGAGGGAAAAACTGTTTTTT	CASSISEGREKLFF
TRBJ2-1	14	.	TRBV5-1	.	TGCGCCAGCAGCTTGGAGGCGGCCGACGTCGGCCAGTTCTTC	CASSLEAADVGQFF
TRBJ1-5	13	.	TRBV10-3	.	TGTGCCACCAGGGTCAGCGTTGAACAGCCCCAGCATTTT	CATRVSVEQPQHF
TRBJ2-1	13	.	TRBV7-9	.	TGTGCCAGCAGCTTATCGACGGGCAATGAGCAGTTCTTC	CASSLSTGNEQFF
TRBJ2-5	15	once	TRBV5-4	.	TGTGCCAGCAGCCGGCAGGGGTGGGGACAAGAGACCCAGTACTTC	CASSRQGWGQETQYF
TRBJ1-1	12	.	TRBV6-5	.	TGTGCCAGCAGTTTAGAGTACACTGAAGCTTTCTTT	CASSLEYTEAFF
TRBJ1-6	16	few	TRBV7-9	TRBD1	TGTGCCAGCAGCTTGGGACAGGGGCGAATTAATTCACCCCTCCACTTT	CASSLGQGRINSPLHF
TRBJ1-1	14	.	TRBV11-3	TRBD1	TGTGCCAGCAGCTTGAACCCAGGGGGGACTGAAGCTTTCTTT	CASSLNPGGTEAFF
TRBJ1-2	14	.	TRBV7-9	TRBD1	TGTGCCAGCAGCTTAGTTGCAGGGGGCGAAGGCTACACCTTC	CASSLVAGGEGYTF
TRBJ1-5	15	.	TRBV28	.	TGTGCCAGCACATTGGGACACAGCTACAATCAGCCCCAGCATTTT	CASTLGHSYNQPQHF
TRBJ1-3	14	.	TRBV6-2/TRBV6-3	.	TGTGCCAGCAGTGGCGGCAGCTCTGGAAACACCATATATTTT	CASSGGSSGNTIYF
TRBJ2-3	15	.	TRBV19	TRBD2	TGTGCCAGTAGTAGCGGGGGGATGAATCCAGATACGCAGTATTTT	CASSSGGMNPDTQYF
TRBJ1-1	13	.	TRBV5-1	.	TGCGCCAGCAGCTCAACAGGTAACACTGAAGCTTTCTTT	CASSSTGNTEAFF
TRBJ2-2	14	.	TRBV5-1	.	TGCGCCAGCAGCTTGGCGGGGGACACCGGGGAGCTGTTTTTT	CASSLAGDTGELFF
TRBJ1-2	16	.	TRBV27	.	TGTGCCAGCAGTTTATCCAGCTTCGGGACTGAATATGGCTACACCTTC	CASSLSSFGTEYGYTF
TRBJ2-5	15	once	TRBV11-3	TRBD1	TGTGCCAGCAGCATAAGGACAGGGGGGCAAGAGACCCAGTACTTC	CASSIRTGGQETQYF
TRBJ1-6	17	.	TRBV19	.	TGTGCCAGTAGGCGAATAGCAGTATTGCGGCAAAATTCACCCCTCCACTTT	CASRRIAVLRQNSPLHF
TRBJ2-7	13	.	TRBV2	TRBD1	TGTGCCAGTCTACTCGGACAGGGCTACGAGCAGTACTTC	CASLLGQGYEQYF
TRBJ2-7	15	.	TRBV5-4	TRBD2	TGTGCCAGCAGCTTGTCGGGACTAGGGACCTACGAGCAGTACTTC	CASSLSGLGTYEQYF
TRBJ1-1	11	.	TRBV12-3/TRBV12-4	.	TGTGCCAGCAGTCGGTCGGGTGAAGCTTTCTTT	CASSRSGEAFF
TRBJ2-1	14	.	TRBV27	.	TGTGCCAGCAGTTTCCGGGGTTCCTACAATGAGCAGTTCTTC	CASSFRGSYNEQFF
TRBJ1-2	12	.	TRBV19	.	TGTGCCAGTAAGACGGGGGATTATGGCTACACCTTC	CASKTGDYGYTF
TRBJ1-6	16	.	TRBV18	.	TGTGCCAGCTCACCACGACTGGCAGCGAGTAATTCACCCCTCCACTTT	CASSPRLAASNSPLHF
TRBJ2-3	18	once	TRBV18	.	TGTGCCAGCTCACCACGGCGAGCAAGCGGTTTTGGCACAGATACGCAGTATTTT	CASSPRRASGFGTDTQYF
TRBJ1-5	14	few	TRBV28	TRBD1	TGTGCCAGCAGCGTGACAGGGGGAGGGCAGCCCCAGCATTTT	CASSVTGGGQPQHF
TRBJ1-1	17	.	TRBV12-5	.	TGTGCTAGCGTCGAAGACTTCGGACACCGACTGAACACTGAAGCTTTCTTT	CASVEDFGHRLNTEAFF
TRBJ2-7	12	.	TRBV18	TRBD2	TGTGCCACCGCCGCCCGGGGGGGCGAGCAGTACTTC	CATAARGGEQYF
TRBJ1-5	16	.	TRBV28	TRBD1	TGTGCCAGCAGTTTTCTATCGGACAGGGCAGAGCAGCCCCAGCATTTT	CASSFLSDRAEQPQHF
TRBJ2-7	14	few	TRBV11-2	TRBD1	TGTGCCAGCAGCTCACGACAGGACAGGCACGAGCAGTACTTC	CASSSRQDRHEQYF
TRBJ2-3	17	.	TRBV25-1	TRBD1	TGTGCCAGCAGTGGGGACAGCCGAACGACTAGCACAGATACGCAGTATTTT	CASSGDSRTTSTDTQYF
TRBJ1-4	16	.	TRBV11-2	.	TGTGCCAGCAGCCCCACGGGGGGAGCAACTAATGAAAAACTGTTTTTT	CASSPTGGATNEKLFF
TRBJ1-4	14	.	TRBV5-1	.	TGCGCCAGCAGCATCTCGGTCGGGGATGAAAAACTGTTTTTT	CASSISVGDEKLFF
TRBJ1-1	16	.	TRBV4-2	.	TGTGCCAGCAGCCAAGAACCGCCAAGCATGAACACTGAAGCTTTCTTT	CASSQEPPSMNTEAFF
TRBJ1-6	15	.	TRBV6-1	.	TGTGCCAGCAGTGAAGCTATGACAGACAATTCACCCCTCCACTTT	CASSEAMTDNSPLHF
TRBJ1-2	15	.	TRBV2	TRBD1	TGTGCCAGCAGCGGCGGGGGGCAGGGGGAGGCTGGCTACACCTTC	CASSGGGQGEAGYTF
TRBJ2-5	12	once	TRBV12-3/TRBV12-4	.	TGTGCCAGCAGTCGACTTACGGAGACCCAGTACTTC	CASSRLTETQYF
TRBJ1-1	16	.	TRBV5-1	TRBD1	TGCGCCAGCAGCTCCTCATTATTTGGGACAGGGGGCGAGGCTTTCTTT	CASSSSLFGTGGEAFF
TRBJ1-6	14	.	TRBV7-9	TRBD1	TGTGCCAGCAGCCCTGGGACAGGGTATTCACCCCTCCACTTT	CASSPGTGYSPLHF